These 14 T cell receptor beta chains were sequenced from one sample in a study of cytomegalovirus exposure and HLA in healthy donors. The PCR was carried out with 60 Vbeta primers and 13 Jbeta primers. Some clones are missing from TCRdb's copy, which holds only in-frame ones; the method was immunoSEQ multiplex PCR. Altogether approximately 150,000 clones are present, 70% to 90% being singletons, with the ten largest covering around 2.5%. The sample consisted of PBMCs. Every receptor here comes from a man aged 25 to 40 in good health and CMV-seropositive.

This clone was found a few times. The chain employs TRBV2 and TRBJ2-5, with TRBD2 matching 9 bases. The CDR3 contains 15 residues. The germline gives CDR1 SNHLY, CDR2 FYNNEI. J lost 3 bases, V lost 8 bases, and 10 bases had no gene match. CDR3 region: CASSNSGRPEETQYF. DNA of the CDR3: TGTGCCAGCTCAAACAGCGGGAGGCCCGAAGAGACCCAGTACTTC.

As for this clone: Other DNA sequences within the sample encode an identical CDR3. The chain is built from TRBV5-1 and TRBJ2-5, with 8 bases that match TRBD1. V was clipped by 4 bases and J by 1 base; unmatched bases: 3. Germline assignment: CDR1 SGHRS and CDR2 YFSETQ. The CDR3 is made up of 14 amino acids. The CDR3: CASSSGTGQETQYF. DNA for the CDR3: TGCGCCAGCAGCAGTGGGACAGGCCAAGAGACCCAGTACTTC.

Concerning this clone itself: The sample contains more than one DNA sequence encoding this CDR3. The chain couples TRBV4-1 to TRBJ2-7; 7 nucleotides match TRBD2. This CDR3 is built from 16 residues. V shed 3 bases and J 3 bases; nucleotides not matched to a gene: 11. Germline values: CDR1 MGHRA, CDR2 YSYEKL. CDR3 sequence reads: CASSQYPAGLGYEQYF. Here the CDR3 DNA reads TGCGCCAGCAGCCAGTATCCAGCGGGATTGGGCTACGAGCAGTACTTC.

J is TRBJ2-4 and V is TRBV5-1; TRBD2 matches at 11 bases. Germline CDR1 is SGHRS and CDR2 is YFSETQ. The trim removed 4 bases at V and 0 bases at J, leaving 9 bases unmatched. The CDR3 has 18 residues. For the CDR3, the DNA is TGCGCCAGCAGCAAAATTAGCGGGAGGGCTTTAGCCAAAAACATTCAGTACTTC. It encodes CASSKISGRALAKNIQYF.

The chain has TRBV28 and TRBJ1-3; D unclear. Trimming pared 3 bases from V and 8 bases from J, leaving 17 bases between. Germline loops: CDR1 MDHEN, CDR2 SYDVKM. This CDR3 comprises 15 residues. The CDR3 DNA is TGTGCCAGCAGTTTCCCAGGTTTGGCGTCCGACACCATATATTTT. This codes for CASSFPGLASDTIYF.

This clone has just one count. CDR3 bases: TGTGCCAGCAGCGTAGGTGGGACTAGCTCCTACGAGCAGTACTTC. Its protein is CASSVGGTSSYEQYF. This chain joins TRBV9 and TRBJ2-7; 8 positions match TRBD2. Germline V gene data show CDR1 as SGDLS and CDR2 as YYNGEE. J was trimmed by 0 bases and V by 0 bases; bases with no gene match: 2. The CDR3 is made up of 15 amino acids.

This chain uses TRBV7-9 with TRBJ2-7, with D perhaps TRBD1 (7 bases). CDR3 length equals 15 residues. V lost 1 base to trimming and J lost 2 bases, with 12 bases between them. In germline, CDR1 is SEHNR, CDR2 FQNEAQ (reference sequence). CDR3 sequence reads: CASSLGGTAAYEQYF. The CDR3 coding sequence is TGTGCCAGCAGCTTAGGCGGGACAGCAGCCTACGAGCAGTACTTC.

The chain joins TRBV18 to TRBJ2-5; 9 nucleotides line up with TRBD2. With 3 bases clipped from V and 0 bases from J, the junction kept 2 bases outside the gene matches. From germline, CDR1 is KGHSH and CDR2 LQKENI. The CDR3 loop spans 15 amino acids. CDR3 nucleotides: TGTGCCAGCTCACCTAGCGGGAGAAACCAAGAGACCCAGTACTTC. Translation gives CASSPSGRNQETQYF.

The V call is TRBV9, the J call TRBJ1-2; 9 nucleotides match TRBD1. The germline V gene has CDR1 SGDLS and CDR2 YYNGEE. CDR3 size: 13 residues. The V segment lost 3 bases and the J segment 8 bases; nucleotides outside the gene matches: 5. Here the CDR3 reads CASSGGTGLGYTF. As DNA, the CDR3 is TGTGCCAGCAGCGGAGGGACAGGGTTGGGCTACACCTTC.

The chain uses TRBV5-6 and TRBJ1-4; unclear D gene. Germline V gene sequence: CDR1 SGHDT, CDR2 YYEEEE. V gave up 0 bases and J gave up 8 bases, with 11 bases separating them. The CDR3 contains 14 residues. The CDR3 loop reads CASSLAGLGEKLFF. CDR3 nucleotide sequence: TGTGCCAGCAGCTTGGCAGGATTGGGCGAAAAACTGTTTTTT.

The V gene is TRBV9, the J gene TRBJ2-3, with TRBD2 identical over 14 bases. This CDR3 has 17 residues. Trimming at V came to 4 bases and at J to 4 bases, leaving 8 bases not matched to a gene. Per germline, CDR1 SGDLS and CDR2 YYNGEE. The CDR3 bases are TGTGCCAGCAGCCCCCGACTAGCGGGAGGGTTTGCAGATACGCAGTATTTT. Its translation is CASSPRLAGGFADTQYF. Drawing the rest from reference TRBV9 and TRBJ2-3, the complete variable domain is DSGVTQTPKHLITATGQRVTLRCSPRSGDLSVYWYQQSLDQGLQFLIQYYNGEERAKGNILERFSAQQFPDLHSELNLSSLELGDSALYFCASSPRLAGGFADTQYFGPGTRLTVL.

This clone has only one observation. The chain has TRBV5-1 and TRBJ2-7; maybe TRBD1 (6 bases). Germline lookup yields CDR1 SGHRS and CDR2 YFSETQ. This CDR3 is built from 16 residues. V was clipped by 0 bases and J by 0 bases, with 13 bases between them. The CDR3 region is CASSLAQGGSSYEQYF. The CDR3 nucleotides are TGCGCCAGCAGCTTGGCACAGGGTGGTAGCTCCTACGAGCAGTACTTC.

The chain joins TRBV4-1 to TRBJ2-5, with D possibly matching TRBD2 (5 bases). Germline V gene data show CDR1 as MGHRA and CDR2 as YSYEKL. V shed 0 bases and J shed 7 bases, with 15 bases lying between them. The CDR3 consists of 15 residues. The CDR3 spells CASSQESYSRGTQYF. Here the CDR3 DNA reads TGCGCCAGCAGCCAAGAATCATACTCACGGGGGACCCAGTACTTC.

The rearrangement links TRBV11-2 to TRBJ2-1, with D tentatively TRBD2 (5 bases). Trimming removed 5 bases from V and 2 bases from J, with 10 bases in between. CDR1 and CDR2 (germline): SGHAT, FQNNGV. The CDR3 totals 14 residues. The CDR3 DNA reads TGTGCCAGCAGCCTCGCGGGCGCCTACAATGAGCAGTTCTTC. Translating gives CASSLAGAYNEQFF.